This entry concerns a single T cell receptor (beta chain). The treatment here: randomized to nivolumab then ipilimumab (arm A) or the reverse (arm B). Sorted cells were live CD3+CD8+, lacking CD19 and CD56, from PBMCs. The data stem from a study of sequential checkpoint blockade in melanoma. At the level of the study: Randomization was 1:1 between first-line nivolumab→ipilimumab and ipilimumab→nivolumab. Each arm's sequence ended with maintenance nivolumab.

The CDR3 is 16 residues long. With 1 base removed from V and 5 bases from J, the gap between germline ends came to 14 bases. Germline assignment: CDR1 MGHRA and CDR2 YSYEKL. The method was immunoSEQ multiplex PCR; TCRdb's version includes in-frame clones alone and lacks a portion of them. The sample contains some 10,000 clones, roughly four fifths of which appear only once. Material: CD8+ T cells sorted from blood (inferred from file names), obtained from a patient given nivolumab and ipilimumab in sequence. The chain joins TRBV4-1 to TRBJ1-4; tentatively, D is TRBD1 (6 bases). This receptor was identified in a human donor with melanoma. CDR3: CASSQAQWTVNEKLFF. The DNA of the CDR3 is TGCGCCAGCAGCCAAGCTCAATGGACAGTCAATGAAAAACTGTTTTTT.